This T cell receptor beta chain was documented in a study of cytomegalovirus exposure and HLA in healthy donors. V was pared by 8 bases and J by 4 bases, with 8 bases of the junction left unmatched. Per the germline V gene, CDR1 is MDHEN and CDR2 is SYDVKM. This CDR3 is 15 amino acids long. The primer mix had 60 Vbeta and 13 Jbeta primers. The table came from immunoSEQ multiplex PCR; TCRdb's copy has only in-frame clones and leaves some out. This listing includes 150,000 to 200,000 clones. The receptor's source is a man younger than 45 in good health and CMV-seronegative. The sequencing sample was made of PBMCs. The genes are TRBV28 and TRBJ2-2; 9 nucleotides line up with TRBD2. This CDR3 is CASGDSGRITGELFF. CDR3 DNA: TGTGCCAGCGGCGACAGCGGGAGGATCACCGGGGAGCTGTTTTTT.